The rows below give T cell receptor beta chains drawn from one sample of a study of shared clonotypes between healthy human individuals. Clones were sequenced by immunoSEQ multiplex PCR, and TCRdb holds only the in-frame ones, with some missing. The data hold some 2,000,000 clones, with approximately 95% observed a single time. Input material: naive CD4+ T cells sorted from blood. Every receptor here comes from a man aged 18 to 35 in good health. Both conserved end residues are part of each CDR3. D genes are given only for firm matches. The size field is filled for only some rows; it gives once, few, many or a size class.

clone_size	d_call	v_call	j_call	cdr3_nt	cdr3_aa
.	.	TRBV6-5	TRBJ1-6	TGTGCCAGCAGTTACGGAGGCTTGCCGGGGCTCCTCCACTTT	CASSYGGLPGLLHF
.	.	TRBV7-9	TRBJ2-3	TGTGCCAGCAGCTCCCTCAGCGATACGCAGTATTTT	CASSSLSDTQYF
.	.	TRBV19	TRBJ1-3	TGTGCCAGTAGTATAGGCGGGGGAAACACCATATATTTT	CASSIGGGNTIYF
.	.	TRBV7-3	TRBJ1-4	TGTGCCAGCAGCTTAACGCCGGGGAATGAAAAACTGTTTTTT	CASSLTPGNEKLFF
once	.	TRBV6-1	TRBJ2-1	TGTGCCAGCAGTGTCTTGCCCCTGGGCACTGAGCAGTTCTTC	CASSVLPLGTEQFF
.	.	TRBV30	TRBJ1-1	TGTGCCTGGACGAACAGGGTGAACACTGAAGCTTTCTTT	CAWTNRVNTEAFF
.	.	TRBV11-2	TRBJ2-4	TGTGCCAGCAGTTGGCAGATGAACATTCAGTACTTC	CASSWQMNIQYF
.	TRBD1	TRBV5-4	TRBJ2-2	TGTGCCAGCAGCCTCGACAGGGGGATCGCCGGGGAGCTGTTTTTT	CASSLDRGIAGELFF
.	.	TRBV6-1	TRBJ2-7	TGTGCCAGCAGTGAGCCGAGCCCCGAGCAGTACTTC	CASSEPSPEQYF
.	.	TRBV5-4	TRBJ2-5	TGTGCCAGCAGCTTGGTAGACAGCCAAGAGACCCAGTACTTC	CASSLVDSQETQYF
.	.	TRBV27	TRBJ2-7	TGTGCCAGCAGTGGAATAGCGGCGGCCTACGAGCAGTACTTC	CASSGIAAAYEQYF
.	.	TRBV6-1	TRBJ1-1	TGTGCCAGCAGTGGTCCCGAGAACACTGAAGCTTTCTTT	CASSGPENTEAFF
.	TRBD1	TRBV9	TRBJ2-1	TGTGCCAGCAGCACGGGACAGGGCAATGAGCAGTTCTTC	CASSTGQGNEQFF
.	TRBD1	TRBV6-5	TRBJ1-2	TGTGCCAGCAGACGGGACAGATATGGCTACACCTTC	CASRRDRYGYTF
once	.	TRBV5-6	TRBJ1-4	TGTGCCAGCAGCTTGGACCGACGGGGGGAAAAACTGTTTTTT	CASSLDRRGEKLFF
.	TRBD1	TRBV5-4	TRBJ2-3	TGTGCCAGCAGCACCTGGACAGGAACGCCTAGAGATACGCAGTATTTT	CASSTWTGTPRDTQYF
.	.	TRBV7-3	TRBJ1-1	TGTGCCAGCAGCCCCTGGGGGGGCGCGAACACTGAAGCTTTCTTT	CASSPWGGANTEAFF
.	.	TRBV2	TRBJ1-5	TGTGCCAGCAGGAACGAAGGGGTCGGGAATCAGCCCCAGCATTTT	CASRNEGVGNQPQHF
.	.	TRBV6-5	TRBJ1-3	TGTGCCAGCAGTTACTCCCCCCAACTCTCTGGAAACACCATATATTTT	CASSYSPQLSGNTIYF
.	.	TRBV5-6	TRBJ2-3	TGTGCCAGCAGCCTAGGGCCGACAGATACGCAGTATTTT	CASSLGPTDTQYF
.	TRBD2	TRBV11-3	TRBJ2-2	TGTGCCAGCAGCTTCAGGACTAGCGGGCGCGGGGAGCTGTTTTTT	CASSFRTSGRGELFF
.	TRBD1	TRBV18	TRBJ2-7	TGTGCCAGCTCACCAGAGACAGGGCCTTACGAGCAGTACTTC	CASSPETGPYEQYF
once	.	TRBV6-1	TRBJ1-6	TGTGCCAGCAGTGAAAGCGGGGTCACCCTCCACTTT	CASSESGVTLHF
.	.	TRBV5-1	TRBJ2-2	TGCGCCAGCAGCTCCTCTGGTTCCGGGGAGCTGTTTTTT	CASSSSGSGELFF
.	.	TRBV18	TRBJ2-7	TGTGCCAGCTCACTGGCGGGTAGCTCCTACGAGCAGTACTTC	CASSLAGSSYEQYF
.	.	TRBV2	TRBJ2-3	TGTGCCAGCAGTGAGGAGCGGGCGTCAGATACGCAGTATTTT	CASSEERASDTQYF
.	.	TRBV6-1	TRBJ2-5	TGTGCCAGCAGTGGATGGAAGGGAGAGGAGACCCAGTACTTC	CASSGWKGEETQYF
.	TRBD1	TRBV28	TRBJ1-1	TGTGCCAGCAGCCTACAGGGGAAGACTGAAGCTTTCTTT	CASSLQGKTEAFF
.	TRBD1	TRBV7-9	TRBJ2-3	TGTGCCAGCAGCTTGGCGGGGCAGGGGGCAAGAGATACGCAGTATTTT	CASSLAGQGARDTQYF
few	.	TRBV2	TRBJ2-7	TGTGCCAGCAGAGAACAGGGCTACGAGCAGTACTTC	CASREQGYEQYF
.	TRBD2	TRBV9	TRBJ2-1	TGTGCCAGCAGTGAAACTAGCGGTTTATACAATGAGCAGTTCTTC	CASSETSGLYNEQFF
.	.	TRBV6-5	TRBJ1-5	TGTGCCAGCAGTTACGCCATCGATAGCAATCAGCCCCAGCATTTT	CASSYAIDSNQPQHF
.	.	TRBV11-3	TRBJ2-7	TGTGCCAGCAGCCAAACAGGGAGCTACGAGCAGTACTTC	CASSQTGSYEQYF
.	.	TRBV7-2	TRBJ2-7	TGTGCCAGCAGCTTAGTGTGGATCGACGAGCAGTACTTC	CASSLVWIDEQYF
.	.	TRBV29-1	TRBJ1-1	TGCAGCGTTGCAGGCACCCTAATGAACACTGAAGCTTTCTTT	CSVAGTLMNTEAFF